Each of the 17 T cell receptor beta chains below was sequenced from the same sample in a study of control samples from healthy donors and cancer patients (dated by TCRdb to the early 2020s). Library creation used the immunoSEQ multiplex PCR assay. The table comes from immuneACCESS by way of TCRdb, which keeps in-frame sequences with V and J called. Part of the clones is missing from these tables; in studies checked, under half for an unresolved V gene and the rest for unknown reasons. The table for this sample lists under 30,000 clones; 75% to 85% of them were counted only once. 6.5% to 8% of the sample is in the top ten clones. The sequencing input was PBMCs. All receptors derive from an older woman with head and neck cancer.

The sample holds a few counts of this clone. V is TRBV7-8 and J is TRBJ1-6; perhaps TRBD1 as D (5 bases). Trimming took off 2 bases at V and 11 bases at J, with 13 bases between the two ends. CDR1 SGHVS and CDR2 FQNEAQ come from the germline V gene. The CDR3 is made up of 14 amino acids. This CDR3 is CASSLIEGETPLHF. CDR3 nucleotides: TGTGCCAGCAGCTTAATCGAAGGGGAGACACCCCTCCACTTT.

CDR3 loop: CASSFATLGKEGSYEQYF. CDR3 DNA sequence: TGCGCCAGCAGCTTCGCTACCCTAGGGAAAGAGGGCTCCTACGAGCAGTACTTC. This chain uses TRBV5-1 with TRBJ2-7; a possible D gene is TRBD2 (5 bases). The germline V gene has CDR1 SGHRS and CDR2 YFSETQ. The V end was cut by 2 bases, the J end by 0 bases, with 21 bases between. This CDR3 region has 18 residues.

This clone was observed a few times. This rearrangement joins TRBV10-1 to TRBJ2-5; a weak D match, TRBD2 (5 bases). Trimming took off 3 bases at V and 4 bases at J, with 12 bases between the two ends. The CDR3 extends over 14 amino acids. The germline gives CDR1 WNHNN, CDR2 SYGVQD (reference sequence). The CDR3 spells CASSDGQEAETQYF. In DNA form, the CDR3 reads TGCGCCAGCAGTGACGGGCAGGAGGCAGAGACCCAGTACTTC.

The J gene is TRBJ2-5, the V gene TRBV6-2 or TRBV6-3, with D maybe TRBD1 (6 bases). V shed 5 bases and J shed 9 bases, with 16 bases lying between them. The CDR3 sequence is 13 residues long. In germline, CDR1 is MNHEY, CDR2 SVGEGT. For the CDR3, the DNA is TGTGCCAGCAGTCAGGAGACAGGATTATCCCAGTACTTC. Translating gives CASSQETGLSQYF.

This clone rates as medium-sized. The V and J genes are TRBV19 and TRBJ1-3, with D unresolved. Germline V gives CDR1 LNHDA, CDR2 SQIVND (reference sequence). The CDR3 runs 14 residues. The V end lost 0 bases, the J end lost 4 bases, and 7 bases lay between the germline ends. The CDR3 DNA sequence: TGTGCCAGTAGTATAGACCTGATCGGAAACACCATATATTTT. Its protein product is CASSIDLIGNTIYF.

On this clone: The sample contains more than one DNA sequence encoding this CDR3. This chain connects TRBV7-9 to TRBJ2-7; a weak D match, TRBD1 (5 bases). V was clipped by 1 base and J by 0 bases, with 16 bases between them. The CDR3 is 17 residues long. The germline gives CDR1 SEHNR, CDR2 FQNEAQ (reference sequence). The DNA of the CDR3 is TGTGCCAGCAGCTTAGGGAGTCCCAGGGTGTACTCCTACGAGCAGTACTTC. Residues: CASSLGSPRVYSYEQYF.

The CDR3 nucleotides are TGTGCCAGCAGCCTCGGATCGAACACTGAAGCTTTCTTT. This translates into CASSLGSNTEAFF. V usage is TRBV14 and J usage is TRBJ1-1; D ambiguous. CDR1 SGHDN and CDR2 FVKESK come from the germline V gene. CDR3 size: 13 residues. V was pared by 4 bases and J by 1 base, with 7 bases between.

Only a few counts were recorded for this clone. The chain joins TRBV4-1 to TRBJ2-3, with TRBD1 identical over 10 bases. The junction had 8 bases not matched to a gene; V was cut back by 4 bases and J by 4 bases. CDR1 is MGHRA and CDR2 is YSYEKL in the germline V gene. The CDR3 totals 16 residues. CDR3 amino acids: CASSPPAGTGADTQYF. The CDR3 nucleotides read TGCGCCAGCAGCCCACCCGCCGGGACAGGGGCAGATACGCAGTATTTT.

This chain links TRBV6-2 or TRBV6-3 with TRBJ1-5, with D maybe TRBD1 (5 bases). The germline V gene has CDR1 MNHEY and CDR2 SVGEGT. Trimming removed 6 bases at V and 5 bases at J, with 11 bases between. The length of the CDR3 is 13 residues. CDR3 amino acids: CASSPLGDQPQHF. The CDR3 DNA reads TGTGCCAGCAGCCCCCTAGGGGATCAGCCCCAGCATTTT.

V is TRBV6-2 or TRBV6-3 and J is TRBJ2-1, with TRBD1 matching over 10 bases. Trimming cost V 5 bases and J 13 bases; bases outside gene matches: 14. The CDR3 is 15 amino acids. Germline V gives CDR1 MNHEY, CDR2 SVGEGT. CDR3 loop: CASSRHTTGGLEQFF. In DNA form, the CDR3 reads TGTGCCAGCAGTCGTCATACGACAGGGGGCCTAGAACAGTTCTTC.

This clone was seen once. The gene calls are TRBV7-8 and TRBJ2-7, with no clear D. Per germline, CDR1 SGHVS and CDR2 FQNEAQ. The CDR3 is made up of 13 amino acids. V lost 7 bases and J 4 bases, leaving 14 bases between the germline ends. The CDR3 protein is CASTLHPEYEQYF. The CDR3 DNA reads as TGTGCCAGCACCCTGCATCCGGAGTACGAGCAGTACTTC.

V usage is TRBV24-1 and J usage is TRBJ1-5, with 7 bases aligning to TRBD1. Germline CDR1 is KGHDR and CDR2 is SFDVKD. V gave up 2 bases and J gave up 6 bases; unmatched junction bases: 3. The CDR3 has 14 residues. The CDR3 region is CATSDSHRGQPQHF. CDR3 sequence (DNA): TGTGCCACCAGTGATTCCCACAGGGGTCAGCCCCAGCATTTT.

The chain has TRBV10-2 and TRBJ1-6, with D perhaps TRBD1 (5 bases). The germline gives CDR1 WSHSY, CDR2 SAAADI. Trimming took 2 bases from V and 6 from J, leaving 11 bases between them. The CDR3 extends over 15 amino acids. The CDR3 sequence: CASSEGAGVNSPLHF. CDR3 bases: TGCGCCAGCAGTGAGGGCGCGGGGGTTAATTCACCCCTCCACTTT.

The gene calls are TRBV6-4 and TRBJ2-2, with D hard to call. V lost 0 bases and J 3 bases, leaving 8 bases between the germline ends. The CDR3 is made up of 15 amino acids. The germline CDR1 and CDR2 sequences are MRHNA and SNTAGT. CDR3 sequence reads: CASSDSGLYTGELFF. The CDR3 bases are TGTGCCAGCAGTGACTCTGGGCTTTACACCGGGGAGCTGTTTTTT.

V usage is TRBV6-5 and J usage is TRBJ2-7; TRBD1 aligns across 8 bases. The CDR3 has 14 residues. The germline V gene encodes CDR1 MNHEY and CDR2 SVGAGI. The V segment lost 5 bases and the J segment 4 bases; nucleotides outside the gene matches: 7. The DNA of the CDR3 is TGTGCCAGCAGTCTGACAGGGGACACTTACGAGCAGTACTTC. Protein product: CASSLTGDTYEQYF.

CDR3 protein: CASSSLVSNQPQHF. The CDR3 coding sequence is TGTGCCAGCAGCTCCCTCGTTAGCAATCAGCCCCAGCATTTT. The rearrangement joins TRBV7-2 to TRBJ1-5; D is ambiguous. The CDR3 is 14 amino acids. Trimming cost V 4 bases and J 0 bases, with 7 bases left between them. The germline CDR1 and CDR2 sequences are SGHTA and FQGNSA.

V and J are TRBV25-1 and TRBJ2-2, with a tentative D call TRBD1 (6 bases). V shed 6 bases and J shed 1 base, with 12 bases lying between them. The CDR3 loop spans 15 amino acids. CDR1 and CDR2 from the germline V gene are MGHDK and SYGVNS. DNA of the CDR3: TGTGCCAGCAGAACAGGGATGGGGAACACCGGGGAGCTGTTTTTT. As protein: CASRTGMGNTGELFF.